One sample yielded the 18 T cell receptor beta chains listed below, sequenced in a study of cytomegalovirus exposure and HLA in healthy donors. The PCR made use of 60 Vbeta and 13 Jbeta primers. The data were produced by immunoSEQ multiplex PCR, yet TCRdb's version contains in-frame clones alone and is incomplete. The sample lists about 82,000 clones, 70% to 75% occurring once. Input material: PBMCs. These receptors originate from a woman aged 50 to 65 in good health and CMV-seropositive.

Concerning this clone itself: The junction shows a germline mismatch at one end, possibly a read error. The chain employs TRBV30 and TRBJ2-2, with 7 bases matching TRBD2. Germline CDR1 is GTSNPN and CDR2 is SVGIG (reference sequence). This CDR3 region has 16 residues. The CDR3 loop is CAWIFSGGPKTGELFF. For the CDR3, the DNA is TGTGCCTGGATATTCTCGGGGGGACCGAAGACCGGGGAGCTGTTTTTT.

The chain recombines TRBV6-5 with TRBJ1-5, with D tentatively TRBD1 (6 bases). V was shortened by 6 bases and J by 2 bases, with 14 bases between the two germline ends. The CDR3 extends over 15 amino acids. Germline V CDR1 and CDR2: MNHEY, SVGAGI. CDR3 sequence: CASRRTAAGNQPQHF. CDR3 DNA sequence: TGTGCCAGCAGACGGACAGCGGCGGGCAATCAGCCCCAGCATTTT.

This sequence joins TRBV18 and TRBJ2-7; 8 nucleotides agree with TRBD1. Germline V gene lookup returns CDR1 KGHSH and CDR2 LQKENI. This CDR3 comprises 14 residues. After removal of 3 bases from V and 6 bases from J, the junction contained 7 bases not matched to a gene. The DNA of the CDR3 is TGTGCCAGCTCACCGTTGGACAGGGAAGGCGAGCAGTACTTC. It specifies CASSPLDREGEQYF.

J is TRBJ2-3 and V is TRBV5-5; 14 bases agree with TRBD2. Germline V lookup: CDR1 SGHKS, CDR2 YYEKEE (reference sequence). J gave up 6 bases and V 4 bases, and 4 bases lay outside the gene matches. The CDR3 length is 15 residues. CDR3 loop: CASSVRLAGGDTQYF. The DNA for the CDR3 is TGTGCCAGCAGCGTGAGACTAGCGGGAGGGGATACGCAGTATTTT.

The chain's CDR3 is CASSVQGYEQYF. The DNA for the CDR3 is TGTGCCAGCAGTGTACAGGGGTACGAGCAGTACTTC. The chain is built from TRBV2 and TRBJ2-7; 7 positions match TRBD1. CDR1 and CDR2 from the germline V gene are SNHLY and FYNNEI. The CDR3 has 12 amino acids. Trimming took 4 bases from V and 4 from J; bases not matched to a gene: 1.

The sample holds one count of this clone. The chain is built from TRBV7-9 and TRBJ1-4, with TRBD1 as a possible D gene (5 bases). V lost 4 bases and J 3 bases, leaving 15 bases between the germline ends. Germline assignment: CDR1 SEHNR and CDR2 FQNEAQ (reference sequence). The length of the CDR3 is 16 residues. CDR3 residues: CASSSIMGGANEKLFF. CDR3 coding DNA: TGTGCCAGCAGCTCCATCATGGGGGGGGCTAATGAAAAACTGTTTTTT.

The V and J genes are TRBV7-6 and TRBJ2-2; TRBD2 aligns across 15 bases. Germline assignment: CDR1 SGHVS and CDR2 FNYEAQ. The length of the CDR3 is 16 residues. The J segment lost 4 bases and the V segment lost 7 bases, leaving 4 bases of the junction unmatched. The CDR3 is CASTGLAGGRTGELFF. The CDR3 DNA follows: TGTGCCAGCACGGGACTAGCGGGAGGTCGCACCGGGGAGCTGTTTTTT.

The chain uses TRBV5-4 and TRBJ1-2; 10 bases align to TRBD1. The length of the CDR3 is 13 residues. Trimming removed 4 bases from V and 6 bases from J; junction bases left unmatched: 3. Per the germline V gene, CDR1 is SGHNT and CDR2 is YYREEE (reference sequence). As DNA, the CDR3 is TGTGCCAGCAGCCGGGACAGGGGAGATGGCTACACCTTC. It encodes CASSRDRGDGYTF.

The chain combines TRBV11-2 with TRBJ1-1, with unresolved D. This CDR3 has 14 amino acids. V lost 2 bases and J lost 0, with 7 bases in between. Germline lookup yields CDR1 SGHAT and CDR2 FQNNGV. The CDR3 DNA sequence: TGTGCCAGCAGCTTATCTAGGATGAACACTGAAGCTTTCTTT. The encoded protein is CASSLSRMNTEAFF.

J is TRBJ1-1 and V is TRBV5-1; D is perhaps TRBD1 (6 bases). The V gene lost 4 bases and the J gene lost 5 bases, with 15 bases spanning the gap. Per the germline V gene, CDR1 is SGHRS and CDR2 is YFSETQ. The CDR3 is 14 amino acids. The CDR3 region is CASSNRGGLTEAFF. In DNA, the CDR3 is TGCGCCAGCAGCAATCGGGGGGGCTTGACTGAAGCTTTCTTT.

J is TRBJ1-4 and V is TRBV15; D call uncertain. V shed 4 bases and J shed 7 bases, with 7 bases lying between them. The germline V gene encodes CDR1 LNHNV and CDR2 YYDKDF (reference sequence). CDR3 length equals 12 residues. The CDR3: CATSKRSEKLFF. In DNA form, the CDR3 reads TGTGCCACCAGCAAACGGAGTGAAAAACTGTTTTTT.

The genes are TRBV5-6 and TRBJ1-2, with D hard to call. The CDR3 contains 10 residues. The germline gives CDR1 SGHDT, CDR2 YYEEEE. V dropped 7 bases and J dropped 6 bases, with 7 bases sitting between them. CDR3 DNA: TGTGCCAGCCGCGGGGATGGCTACACCTTC. Protein: CASRGDGYTF.

The V gene is TRBV19, the J gene TRBJ2-6, with a possible D match to TRBD1 (6 bases). V was trimmed by 4 bases and J by 0 bases, leaving 10 bases between them. Germline V gene lookup returns CDR1 LNHDA and CDR2 SQIVND (reference sequence). There are 16 residues in the CDR3. The CDR3 nucleotides read TGTGCCAGTAGTACGACAGGTGGCTCTGGGGCCAACGTCCTGACTTTC. It translates to CASSTTGGSGANVLTF.

The CDR3 region is CASNRGGETQYF. DNA of the CDR3: TGTGCCAGCAACCGAGGCGGAGAGACCCAGTACTTC. The chain couples TRBV6-6 to TRBJ2-5; unclear D gene. The length of the CDR3 is 12 residues. Germline V gene lookup returns CDR1 MNHNY and CDR2 SVGAGI (reference sequence). The V gene lost 7 bases and the J gene lost 4 bases, with 10 bases spanning the gap.

The chain recombines TRBV5-4 with TRBJ2-7; 10 nucleotides match TRBD2. J lost 6 bases, V lost 4 bases, and 4 bases had no gene match. The CDR3 is made up of 13 amino acids. CDR1 and CDR2 from the germline V gene are SGHNT and YYREEE (reference sequence). CDR3 sequence (DNA): TGTGCCAGCAGCCCCACTAGCGGGGTCGAGCAGTACTTC. Amino acids: CASSPTSGVEQYF.

The chain links TRBV5-1 to TRBJ2-1; 11 positions agree with TRBD2. Trimming took 3 bases from V and 3 from J; bases not matched to a gene: 2. The CDR3 totals 15 residues. From germline, CDR1 is SGHRS and CDR2 YFSETQ. Here the CDR3 DNA reads TGCGCCAGCAGCTCCGGACTAGCGGGCTACAATGAGCAGTTCTTC. Translated, it gives CASSSGLAGYNEQFF.

A word on this clone: Different DNA sequences within this sample yield the same CDR3. This chain uses TRBV5-1 with TRBJ2-7; 8 bases align to TRBD1. The CDR3 totals 13 residues. Germline V gene lookup returns CDR1 SGHRS and CDR2 YFSETQ. Trimming at V came to 0 bases and at J to 4 bases, leaving 0 bases not matched to a gene. The CDR3 bases are TGCGCCAGCAGCTTGGACAGGGGGTACGAGCAGTACTTC. Its protein product is CASSLDRGYEQYF.

CDR3: CASSEGSGANVLTF. CDR3 coding DNA: TGTGCCAGCAGCGAGGGTTCTGGGGCCAACGTCCTGACTTTC. This chain joins TRBV7-3 and TRBJ2-6; the D gene is possibly TRBD2 (5 bases). CDR3 size: 14 residues. Germline CDR1 and CDR2: SGHTA and FQGTGA. Trimming cost V 5 bases and J 1 base, with 6 bases left between them.